Below, one TCR beta chain is given with its context. CDR3 size: 14 residues. Germline CDR1 and CDR2: SGHRS and YFSETQ. Trimming removed 1 base at V and 3 bases at J, with 11 bases between. This sample was included in a study of blood T cell repertoires in COVID-19. About the research overall: Recovered participants had two consecutive negative NP/OP PCR tests, healthcare professional clearance, or symptom resolution.

Per the original methods: Amplification of reference gene primers provided the estimated nucleated cell counts. Here immunoSEQ multiplex PCR was the method, and the copy in TCRdb shows in-frame clones only, minus some. Clonal size and the V and J genes are those of that table, whereas D and trimming came from the DNA. The sample carries around 300,000 clones, approximately 90% recorded once. Each participant's cohort was designated according to participant-reported clinical history. V is TRBV5-1 and J is TRBJ2-7, with a weak D call TRBD2 (6 bases). The TCR originated in an older woman in a cohort exposed to, infected with or recovered from COVID-19 (not recorded which). Sequencing used PBMCs or T cells enriched from blood (not recorded which). Written as DNA, the CDR3 is TGCGCCAGCAGCTTGTTCGGAGGGAACTACGAGCAGTACTTC. Translating gives CASSLFGGNYEQYF.